The present TCR beta chain was sequenced within a study of T cell repertoires in cytomegalovirus infection. About the study: Public TCR beta signatures were indicative of both CMV infection and a matching HLA type. Study observations and caveats: There were HLA-C-restricted CMV-specific TCR beta clonotypes dominating the ex vivo response.

Comment on this clonotype: The antigen is unknown.

Per germline, CDR1 SGHTA and CDR2 FQGNSA. Trimming took 5 bases from V and 0 from J, leaving 16 bases between them. This CDR3 spans 16 amino acids. A single record per CDR3 protein comes from TCRdb applying MiXCR to the reads. The table shows about 770,000 distinct CDR3 sequences, with roughly 28% occurring only once. The sample here was cultured CD8+ T cells from PBMCs, taken from culture after CMV antigen stimulation. The chain has TRBV7-2 and TRBJ2-5; perhaps TRBD1 as D (5 bases). The receptor was isolated from a human donor in good health (CMV status not recorded). Some clones in this sample may be carry-over from other donors' samples. CDR3 sequence reads: CASSAPGIRYQETQYF. CDR3 in DNA: TGTGCCAGCAGCGCCCCAGGGATCCGGTACCAAGAGACCCAGTACTTC.